This is a list of T cell receptor beta chains from one sample in a study of molecular identifiers for immune sequencing clone quantification. From the PCR reads, TCRdb called clonotypes with MiXCR, one entry per CDR3 protein. Of tens of thousands of distinct CDR3 sequences in the sample, about 18% were seen once. Input material: naive CD8+ T cells from blood, with Jurkat cell RNA spiked in. These receptors all stem from a human donor in good health. Some libraries in this study had Jurkat cell RNA spiked in. The CDR3 runs from the conserved cysteine through the conserved F or W. The D gene is left open where the match is weak. The size of a clone is reported for some rows only, either as once, few or many, or as a class for expanded clones.

clone size,J gene,V gene,D gene,CDR3 protein,CDR3 DNA
many,TRBJ2-4,TRBV6-5,-,CASSSGPVDIQYF,TGTGCCAGCAGTTCTGGCCCGGTTGACATTCAGTACTTC
-,TRBJ2-7,TRBV10-3,-,CAISDLPNDGQYF,TGTGCCATCAGTGATCTCCCTAACGATGGGCAGTACTTC
many,TRBJ1-3,TRBV12-3/TRBV12-4,TRBD1,CASSLAALTGVGNTIYF,TGTGCCAGCAGTTTAGCGGCACTCACAGGGGTCGGAAACACCATATATTTT
-,TRBJ2-1,TRBV24-1,-,CATSDPKQVYNEQLF,TGTGCCACCAGTGATCCCAAGCAGGTTTACAATGAGCAGTTATTC
-,TRBJ1-5,TRBV6-2/TRBV6-3,TRBD1,CASSYVRDRTYSNQPQHF,TGTGCCAGCAGTTACGTCCGGGACAGAACTTATAGCAATCAGCCCCAGCATTTT
-,TRBJ2-7,TRBV12-3/TRBV12-4,-,CASSFASDEQYF,TGTGCCAGCAGTTTCGCTTCCGACGAGCAGTACTTC
many,TRBJ1-1,TRBV29-1,-,CSVDSGHFMNTEAFF,TGCAGCGTTGATTCTGGACATTTCATGAACACTGAAGCTTTCTTT
-,TRBJ2-7,TRBV20-1,-,CSGRLHSGRTLIYEQYF,TGCAGTGGTAGACTGCATAGTGGGAGGACCCTAATCTACGAGCAGTACTTC
many,TRBJ2-3,TRBV7-2,TRBD2,CASSLATSGTDTQYF,TGTGCCAGCAGCTTAGCGACTAGCGGCACAGATACGCAGTATTTT
few,TRBJ2-5,TRBV29-1,TRBD2,CSVGGGDGETQYF,TGCAGCGTTGGGGGGGGTGACGGAGAGACCCAGTACTTC
-,TRBJ2-3,TRBV28,TRBD2,CASSQLAGGLATDF,TGTGCCAGCAGCCAGCTAGCGGGAGGGCTCGCCACCGATTTT
many,TRBJ2-2,TRBV28,-,CASSFFGGPNTGELFF,TGTGCCAGCAGTTTCTTCGGGGGACCGAACACCGGGGAGCTGTTTTTT
many,TRBJ2-5,TRBV13,-,CASSLGTTSSETQYF,TGTGCCAGCAGCTTAGGGACGACTAGTTCGGAGACCCAGTACTTC
-,TRBJ2-1,TRBV13,-,CASSLFNEQFF,TGTGCCAGCAGCTTATTCAATGAGCAGTTCTTC
many,TRBJ2-3,TRBV29-1,TRBD1,CSVVFVGTGGETDTQYF,TGCAGCGTTGTCTTTGTGGGGACAGGGGGCGAGACAGATACGCAGTATTTT
many,TRBJ2-6,TRBV5-1,-,CASAPWSGANVLTF,TGCGCCAGCGCCCCTTGGTCCGGGGCCAACGTCCTGACTTTC
many,TRBJ2-1,TRBV7-9,-,CASSPPNNEQFF,TGTGCCAGCAGCCCCCCGAACAATGAGCAGTTCTTC
many,TRBJ2-3,TRBV9,-,CASSVDPRNAEYF,TGTGCCAGCAGCGTAGATCCACGAAATGCGGAGTATTTT